This paragraph covers one T cell receptor (beta chain) sequence. This sample is part of a study of blood T cell repertoires in COVID-19. TCRdb's copy holds only in-frame clones and misses some; the assay was immunoSEQ multiplex PCR. This table holds about 120,000 clones, 90% found once. Germline V gene data show CDR1 as MDHEN and CDR2 as SYDVKM. This CDR3 is 15 amino acids long. The V and J ends lost 6 bases and 0 bases respectively, with 12 bases between them. This clonotype was obtained from a human donor with active COVID-19. The donor label of this sample is uncertain. Sequenced input: peripheral blood. The J gene is TRBJ1-5, the V gene TRBV28; D might be TRBD1 (6 bases). The CDR3: CASRPTQGSNQPQHF. CDR3 DNA sequence: TGTGCCAGCAGACCTACACAGGGTAGCAATCAGCCCCAGCATTTT.